The text below deals with one T cell receptor (beta chain). Antigen specificity is unknown. Each CDR3 protein is one row after TCRdb ran MiXCR on the 5' RACE reads. The sample lists roughly 300,000 distinct CDR3 sequences, roughly an eighth occurring once. This specimen comes from a study of T-cell memory formation after mild COVID-19. The CDR3 covers 13 residues. V lost 8 bases and J lost 4; bases outside the gene matches: 7. The germline V gene has CDR1 MNHEY and CDR2 SMNVEV (reference sequence). Findings of the study overall: Among CD4+ contracting clones, most were CM and EM, and CD8+ ones EMRA.

Material for sequencing was PBMCs or a T cell subset sorted from them (not recorded which). This chain joins TRBV27 and TRBJ1-2; 7 bases agree with TRBD1. This sequence originates from a man between 18 and 35 years old who had mild COVID-19 (a few samples of this study predate the infection). Cell type and time point are not known. The DNA of the CDR3 is TGTGCCAGCCACGGTGCAGGGGGCTATGGCTACACCTTC. This codes for CASHGAGGYGYTF.